One and the same sample provided the 7 T cell receptor beta chains below, sequenced in a study of blood T cell repertoires in COVID-19 (dated by TCRdb to the early 2020s). Library creation used the immunoSEQ multiplex PCR assay. In TCRdb, the immuneACCESS table is reduced to in-frame sequences with V and J assigned. These tables do not hold every clone; where another copy was compared, an unresolved V gene accounts for under half, and the others remain unexplained. The sample profile shows 60,000 to 85,000 clones; 80% of them were found once. The leading ten clones occupy approximately 12% of the sample. Material: peripheral blood. These receptors were taken from a human donor in a cohort sampled during active COVID-19.

The V and J genes are TRBV5-1 and TRBJ1-2; TRBD1 matches 8 bases. Germline lookup yields CDR1 SGHRS and CDR2 YFSETQ. V lost 0 bases, J lost 3 bases, and 4 bases stayed unmatched. The CDR3 loop spans 15 amino acids. In DNA form, the CDR3 reads TGCGCCAGCAGCTTGGTTGCAGGGGGCCACTATGGCTACACCTTC. Protein product: CASSLVAGGHYGYTF.

The chain recombines TRBV15 with TRBJ1-5; TRBD1 matches 8 bases. In germline, CDR1 is LNHNV, CDR2 YYDKDF (reference sequence). The length of the CDR3 is 15 residues. The J segment lost 7 bases and the V segment lost 0 bases, leaving 5 bases of the junction unmatched. The DNA for the CDR3 is TGTGCCACCAGCAGAGATAGTACAGGGGGACAGCCCCAGCATTTT. Its translation: CATSRDSTGGQPQHF.

The V call is TRBV7-2, the J call TRBJ2-1, with D possibly matching TRBD2 (6 bases). The CDR3 length is 15 residues. V gave up 6 bases and J gave up 4 bases, with 16 bases separating them. In germline, CDR1 is SGHTA, CDR2 FQGNSA. The CDR3 here is CASSPVGGGYNEQFF. CDR3 coding DNA: TGTGCCAGCAGTCCTGTTGGGGGAGGTTACAATGAGCAGTTCTTC.

For the CDR3, the DNA is TGTGCCAGCAGTCTGGGGGACAGCTCCCAAGAGACCCAGTACTTC. Translation gives CASSLGDSSQETQYF. This chain links TRBV5-8 with TRBJ2-5; TRBD1 agrees at 7 bases. The CDR3 is 15 residues long. The V gene's germline CDR1 is SGHTS and CDR2 YDEGEE. The junction had 8 bases not matched to a gene; V was cut back by 5 bases and J by 1 base.

The CDR3: CASSLRLAGGVATQYF. Here the CDR3 DNA reads TGCGCCAGCAGTCTTAGGCTAGCGGGAGGAGTGGCGACCCAGTACTTC. The chain has TRBV5-1 and TRBJ2-5, with 11 bases fitting TRBD2. Germline V CDR1 and CDR2: SGHRS, YFSETQ. The ends lost 5 bases at V and 7 bases at J; junction bases unmatched: 13. The CDR3 has 16 residues.

The chain employs TRBV11-3 and TRBJ2-1; TRBD2 aligns across 12 bases. This CDR3 contains 17 residues. Germline CDR1 SGHNT, CDR2 YENEEA. V shed 5 bases and J 4 bases; nucleotides not matched to a gene: 9. The CDR3 sequence is CASSRQTLAGGYNEQFF. The CDR3 DNA follows: TGTGCCAGCAGCCGACAGACCCTAGCGGGGGGGTACAATGAGCAGTTCTTC.

The genes are TRBV27 and TRBJ1-6; D might be TRBD1 (5 bases). The CDR3 totals 15 residues. V was cut by 6 bases and J by 10 bases, with 19 bases left in between. Germline V gene lookup returns CDR1 MNHEY and CDR2 SMNVEV (reference sequence). The CDR3 here is CASRPSVRGNSPLHF. The CDR3, as DNA: TGTGCCAGCAGACCGTCGGTCCGGGGGAACTCACCCCTCCACTTT.